Given below is one TCR beta chain in context. The sample belongs to a study of radiation and T cells in renal cell carcinoma. Data came from immunoSEQ multiplex PCR; TCRdb stores just in-frame clones and leaves some out. The sample shows 120,000 to 150,000 clones, roughly 85% of them seen only once. CDR3 length equals 13 residues. CDR1 is SGHDT, CDR2 YYEEEE, per germline. With 0 bases removed from V and 11 bases from J, the gap between germline ends came to 12 bases. As to time point: baseline pretreatment blood. Treatment given: 15 Gy SBRT to primary tumor, nephrectomy 4 weeks later. This chain uses TRBV5-6 with TRBJ2-1; D unclear. This material consisted of blood, taken from a patient whose treatment included radiotherapy and nephrectomy. This clonotype was obtained from a woman between 45 and 60 years old with renal cell carcinoma. CDR3 bases: TGTGCCAGCAGCTTGGGTGGGAAGCAGAAGCAGTTCTTC. It specifies CASSLGGKQKQFF. The full variable domain, rest sourced from reference TRBV5-6 and TRBJ2-1, is DAGVTQSPTHLIKTRGQQVTLRCSPKSGHDTVSWYQQALGQGPQFIFQYYEEEERQRGNFPDRFSGHQFPNYSSELNVNALLLGDSALYLCASSLGGKQKQFFGPGTRLTVL.